This is a list of T cell receptor beta chains from one sample in a study of Ad26.COV2.S vaccination and SARS-CoV-2 variants. The assay was immunoSEQ multiplex PCR, and TCRdb's table has in-frame clones only and misses some. The top ten hold 9.5% to 12% of the sample, which has 200,000 to 250,000 clones, 70% to 90% seen once. The sample in question was peripheral blood, obtained in a trial of Ad26.COV2.S vaccine versus placebo. Receptors were obtained from a person aged 18 to 59 who received the Ad26.COV2.S COVID-19 vaccine or a placebo. Each CDR3 is given without its conserved first and last residue.

j_gene: TRBJ2-7
v_gene: TRBV29-1
CDR3aa: SVTEGARSSYEQY

j_gene: TRBJ2-1
v_gene: TRBV6-6
CDR3aa: ASRIQGSSYNEQF

j_gene: TRBJ2-1
v_gene: TRBV10-3
CDR3aa: AISGLGPTNEQF

j_gene: TRBJ2-3
v_gene: TRBV7-3
CDR3aa: ASSLDTDTQY

j_gene: TRBJ2-3
v_gene: TRBV7-9
CDR3aa: ASPPSRAAGGTDTQY

j_gene: TRBJ2-3
v_gene: TRBV14
CDR3aa: ASSQGPPPDTQY

j_gene: TRBJ1-1
v_gene: TRBV5-1
CDR3aa: ASSSVGTEGRNTEAF

j_gene: TRBJ1-1
v_gene: TRBV3-1/TRBV3-2
CDR3aa: ASSQGPGGAEAF

j_gene: TRBJ2-3
v_gene: TRBV3-1/TRBV3-2
CDR3aa: ASSQGIAGVTVTDTQY

j_gene: TRBJ1-2
v_gene: TRBV2
CDR3aa: ASSLSGTGINYGYT

j_gene: TRBJ2-7
v_gene: TRBV6-2/TRBV6-3
CDR3aa: ASSSAGRLGEQY

j_gene: TRBJ2-7
v_gene: TRBV2
CDR3aa: ASNPGSYEQY

j_gene: TRBJ1-1
v_gene: TRBV7-8
CDR3aa: ASSLGTGVGTEAF

j_gene: TRBJ2-3
v_gene: TRBV5-1
CDR3aa: ASSLGGLAGGYTDTQY

j_gene: TRBJ2-7
v_gene: TRBV10-2
CDR3aa: ASKSSGPYEQY

j_gene: TRBJ1-3
v_gene: TRBV19
CDR3aa: ASSSGTGLSSGNTIY

j_gene: TRBJ2-3
v_gene: TRBV25-1
CDR3aa: ASSGYTDTQY

j_gene: TRBJ2-1
v_gene: TRBV12-1
CDR3aa: ASSLRKAPPGLAGANEQF

j_gene: TRBJ1-6
v_gene: TRBV27
CDR3aa: ASSFGTLGSPLH

j_gene: TRBJ2-1
v_gene: TRBV7-8
CDR3aa: ASSLAGMTGAYNEQF

j_gene: TRBJ1-4
v_gene: TRBV28
CDR3aa: ASSLLGGSNEKLF

j_gene: TRBJ2-7
v_gene: TRBV7-9
CDR3aa: ASSPLYGTTITYEQY

j_gene: TRBJ2-1
v_gene: TRBV7-2
CDR3aa: ASSPSPSAIEQF

j_gene: TRBJ2-7
v_gene: TRBV2
CDR3aa: ASLDRDRGDEQY

j_gene: TRBJ1-4
v_gene: TRBV18
CDR3aa: ASSPQQGAKEKLF

j_gene: TRBJ2-2
v_gene: TRBV11-3
CDR3aa: ASSLEPPLADSVELF

j_gene: TRBJ1-6
v_gene: TRBV6-2/TRBV6-3
CDR3aa: ASSSRDRGKDSPLH

j_gene: TRBJ1-6
v_gene: TRBV6-4
CDR3aa: ASKEGGNSPLH

j_gene: TRBJ2-6
v_gene: TRBV13
CDR3aa: ASSLGGDIFSGANVLT

j_gene: TRBJ2-5
v_gene: TRBV7-2
CDR3aa: ASSLGITRQGTQY

j_gene: TRBJ2-5
v_gene: TRBV10-2
CDR3aa: ASSDARKETQY

j_gene: TRBJ2-3
v_gene: TRBV12-3/TRBV12-4
CDR3aa: ASSLGGPNTQY

j_gene: TRBJ1-6
v_gene: TRBV10-2
CDR3aa: ASSDWQGNSPLH

j_gene: TRBJ1-2
v_gene: TRBV7-2
CDR3aa: ASSSTQGSLVYGYT

j_gene: TRBJ2-3
v_gene: TRBV11-2
CDR3aa: ASSLGGPDTQY

j_gene: TRBJ1-5
v_gene: TRBV27
CDR3aa: ASSLEGSSNQPQH

j_gene: TRBJ2-5
v_gene: TRBV5-1
CDR3aa: ASSSSGNDQTQY